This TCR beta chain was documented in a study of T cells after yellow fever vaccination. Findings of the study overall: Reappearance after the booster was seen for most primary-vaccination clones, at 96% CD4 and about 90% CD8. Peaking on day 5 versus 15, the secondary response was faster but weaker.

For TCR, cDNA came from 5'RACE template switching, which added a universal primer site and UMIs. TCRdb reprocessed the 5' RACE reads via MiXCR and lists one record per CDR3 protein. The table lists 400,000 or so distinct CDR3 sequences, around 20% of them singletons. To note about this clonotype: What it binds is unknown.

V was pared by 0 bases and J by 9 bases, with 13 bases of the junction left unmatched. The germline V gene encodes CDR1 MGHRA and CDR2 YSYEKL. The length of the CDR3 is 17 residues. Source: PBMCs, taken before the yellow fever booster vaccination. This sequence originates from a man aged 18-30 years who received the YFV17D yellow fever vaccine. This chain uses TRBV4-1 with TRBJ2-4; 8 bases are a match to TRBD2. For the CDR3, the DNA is TGCGCCAGCAGCCAAGAAAGCGGAGCGGGGGTGCTCGGCATTCAGTACTTC. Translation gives CASSQESGAGVLGIQYF.